This T cell receptor (beta chain) was sequenced in a study of technical replicates of blood from several donors. Some clones are missing from TCRdb's copy, which holds only in-frame ones; the method was immunoSEQ multiplex PCR. Seen here are about 68,000 clones, 95% to 98% observed once, and the top ten hold about 0.26%. This CDR3 is 14 amino acids long. V was pared by 6 bases and J by 1 base, with 13 bases between. Germline assignment: CDR1 GTSNPN and CDR2 SVGIG (reference sequence). The TCR was taken from a human donor in good health. The chain joins TRBV30 to TRBJ1-5; D perhaps matches TRBD1 (5 bases). The sequenced material came from T cells isolated from PBMCs. The CDR3 here is CACETVDSNQPQHF. The CDR3 DNA is TGTGCCTGCGAGACAGTTGACAGCAATCAGCCCCAGCATTTT.